These T cell receptor beta chains were read from a single sample in a study of blood T cells in healthy people across ages. TCRdb used MiXCR to reprocess the 5' RACE reads, holding one entry per CDR3 protein. The profile shows 1.5 million to 1.8 million distinct CDR3 sequences, 40% to 45% of them singletons. Sample: blood. All receptors derive from a woman between 18 and 29 years old in good health. CDR3s include the opening cysteine and the closing phenylalanine or tryptophan. D genes are given only for firm matches. The size of a clone is reported for some rows only, either as once, few or many, or as a class for expanded clones.

DNA	CDR3	V	size	D	J
TGCGCCAGCAGCCAAATGGGCGGGGGGGCCGGTGAGCAGTTCTTC	CASSQMGGGAGEQFF	TRBV4-1	few	TRBD2	TRBJ2-1
TGCAGCGTTGAGTTTGTAGGGAACGAGCAGTACTTC	CSVEFVGNEQYF	TRBV29-1	few	NA	TRBJ2-7
TGTGCCAGCAGCCCTCGGGGACAATTGGTCAATGAGCAGTTCTTC	CASSPRGQLVNEQFF	TRBV3-1	NA	NA	TRBJ2-1
TGTGCCAGCAGGCAACTAGCGGGAGGCCCCTACGAGCAGTACTTC	CASRQLAGGPYEQYF	TRBV6-2/TRBV6-3	NA	TRBD2	TRBJ2-7
TGTGCCATCAATACCGGGACAGGGGGCTATGGCTACACCTTC	CAINTGTGGYGYTF	TRBV10-3	NA	TRBD1	TRBJ1-2
TGTGCCAGCAGCTTGGCGGGGGCAGCCTACGAGCAGTACTTC	CASSLAGAAYEQYF	TRBV5-5	few	NA	TRBJ2-7
TGTGCCAGCCAAACCCACCTCACTAGCGGGGCAACAGATACGCAGTATTTT	CASQTHLTSGATDTQYF	TRBV7-2	NA	TRBD2	TRBJ2-3
TGTGCCAGTGGACTAGCGGGGGCCGGGTCCTACAATGAGCAGTTCTTC	CASGLAGAGSYNEQFF	TRBV12-3/TRBV12-4	NA	TRBD2	TRBJ2-1
TGTGCCACGTGGACGGTACGGCCAAACTATGGCTACACCTTC	CATWTVRPNYGYTF	TRBV15	NA	NA	TRBJ1-2
TGTGCCAGCAGTAGGGGGACTCCGGACGAGCAGTACTTC	CASSRGTPDEQYF	TRBV27	few	NA	TRBJ2-7
TGCGCCAGCAGCCGCGGACTAGCGGGAGGCTTAGTACAAGAGACCCAGTACTTC	CASSRGLAGGLVQETQYF	TRBV4-3	NA	TRBD2	TRBJ2-5
TGTGCCAGTATGCAGGGCTCCTACAATGAGCAGTTCTTC	CASMQGSYNEQFF	TRBV5-6	few	NA	TRBJ2-1
TGTGCCAGCAGACATAGCGGGAGCTCCTACAATGAGCAGTTCTTC	CASRHSGSSYNEQFF	TRBV7-9	many	TRBD2	TRBJ2-1
TGTGCCAGCAGCACGGGACAGCATCAGCCCCAGCATTTT	CASSTGQHQPQHF	TRBV12-3/TRBV12-4	few	TRBD1	TRBJ1-5
TGTGCCACCAGTGATCCTACAGGACCAGATACGCAGTATTTT	CATSDPTGPDTQYF	TRBV24-1	NA	NA	TRBJ2-3
TGCAGTGCAAAAGGACAGATAAATAATGAAAAACTGTTTTTT	CSAKGQINNEKLFF	TRBV20-1	NA	NA	TRBJ1-4
TGTGCCATCAGTGAGGGACTAGCGGGGAATGGTGAGCAGTTCTTC	CAISEGLAGNGEQFF	TRBV10-3	NA	TRBD2	TRBJ2-1
TGTGCCAGCAGCTTATTCGACTTAAACGGGAGCTATGGCTACACCTTC	CASSLFDLNGSYGYTF	TRBV7-9	NA	NA	TRBJ1-2
TGTGCCAGCAGCTTTGGGTTTTCAGGAGAGACCCAGTACTTC	CASSFGFSGETQYF	TRBV7-9	NA	NA	TRBJ2-5
TGTGCCAGCAGCTCACTAAAAGGCCAGGGACTGGGCTACACCTTC	CASSSLKGQGLGYTF	TRBV11-2	NA	NA	TRBJ1-2
TGTGCCATCAGCCCAAAGGCCCTAGCAGGGCGCAATGAGCAGTTCTTC	CAISPKALAGRNEQFF	TRBV13	once	NA	TRBJ2-1
TGTGCCAGCAGCAGGGCAGCCACACAAGAGACCCAGTACTTC	CASSRAATQETQYF	TRBV7-6	once	NA	TRBJ2-5
TGTGCCAGCAGCCAAGGCTACGCCTCGGGCGAGCAGTACTTC	CASSQGYASGEQYF	TRBV4-2	few	NA	TRBJ2-7